This TCR beta chain comes out of a study of blood T cell repertoires in COVID-19. Profiled with immunoSEQ multiplex PCR; TCRdb holds only in-frame clones, not every one. The data hold fewer than 300,000 clones, with approximately 91% observed a single time. Followed longitudinally, the Seattle patients had been enrolled during active infection. V gave up 4 bases and J gave up 4 bases; unmatched junction bases: 17. Looked up from germline, CDR1 is MNHEY and CDR2 is SMNVEV (reference sequence). The CDR3 is 19 residues long. V and J are TRBV27 and TRBJ2-5, with 11 bases matching TRBD2. The sample consisted of peripheral blood. This sequence was found in a person between 18 and 35 years old with COVID-19, enrolled during active disease. The CDR3 DNA is TGTGCCAGCAGTTCCACAGCCACGGATAGCGGGAGGGCCGGAGAGACCCAGTACTTC. This gives the protein CASSSTATDSGRAGETQYF.